The next 20 T cell receptor beta chains were all read from a single sample in a study of blood T cell repertoires in COVID-19 (TCRdb year 2020). Library method: the immunoSEQ multiplex PCR assay. Imported from immuneACCESS, the table was reduced by TCRdb to in-frame sequences with V and J called. These copies leave out some clones; in studies compared against another copy, an unresolved V gene accounts for under half, and the cause of the remainder is not known. The sample has 150,000 to 200,000 clones on record, 85% to 90% of them singletons. 2.5% to 3% of the sample goes to the ten largest clones. The sequenced material came from peripheral blood. The source of these receptors is a woman between 25 and 40 years old with active or convalescent COVID-19.

The sample holds one count of this clone. In DNA form, the CDR3 reads TGTGCCAGCAGCTTAGATCTAGGCGATGAGCAGTTCTTC. It encodes CASSLDLGDEQFF. The chain uses TRBV11-3 and TRBJ2-1; no firm D call. This CDR3 region has 13 residues. CDR1 is SGHNT and CDR2 is YENEEA in the germline V gene. Trimming cost V 0 bases and J 8 bases, with 8 bases left between them.

The V and J genes are TRBV14 and TRBJ1-1, with 8 bases aligning to TRBD1. The junction had 1 base not matched to a gene; V was cut back by 2 bases and J by 5 bases. Germline V gives CDR1 SGHDN, CDR2 FVKESK. The CDR3 is 13 residues long. CDR3 loop: CASSQWTGTEAFF. CDR3 bases: TGTGCCAGCAGCCAATGGACAGGGACTGAAGCTTTCTTT.

The rearrangement links TRBV3-1 (or the pseudogene TRBV3-2) to TRBJ1-1; no reliable D call. CDR3 length equals 15 residues. Germline lookup yields CDR1 LGHDT and CDR2 YNNKEL (reference sequence). The ends were cut back, 0 bases at V and 6 bases at J, with 14 bases in the middle. CDR3 nucleotides: TGTGCCAGCAGCCAAGAGGAGGGTTATTCGTCTGAAGCTTTCTTT. This sequence encodes CASSQEEGYSSEAFF.

The J gene is TRBJ1-2, the V gene TRBV15; D unclear. Germline loops: CDR1 LNHNV, CDR2 YYDKDF (reference sequence). Deletions cut 0 bases from V and 5 bases from J, with 13 bases between. This CDR3 is 15 amino acids long. This CDR3 reads CATSRDQNRPYGYTF. For the CDR3, the DNA is TGTGCCACCAGCAGAGATCAGAACAGACCTTATGGCTACACCTTC.

The CDR3 nucleotides are TGTGCCAGCAGCCAAGGGGCCTATGGCTACACCTTC. It codes for CASSQGAYGYTF. The rearrangement links TRBV3-1 (or the pseudogene TRBV3-2) to TRBJ1-2, with unresolved D. V lost 1 base and J lost 4, with 4 bases in between. The CDR3 extends over 12 amino acids. Germline loops: CDR1 LGHDT, CDR2 YNNKEL (reference sequence).

The rearrangement uses TRBV5-1 and TRBJ2-3, with a weak D call TRBD2 (5 bases). The germline CDR1 and CDR2 sequences are SGHRS and YFSETQ. The CDR3 covers 14 residues. V was clipped by 4 bases and J by 6 bases, with 15 bases between them. CDR3 region: CASSADSGSDTQYF. Here the CDR3 DNA reads TGCGCCAGCAGCGCGGACTCGGGGTCCGATACGCAGTATTTT.

This chain uses TRBV10-3 with TRBJ2-7, with 10 bases matching TRBD1. Trimming cost V 6 bases and J 2 bases; bases outside gene matches: 1. The CDR3 sequence is 13 residues long. Germline lookup yields CDR1 ENHRY and CDR2 SYGVKD. The CDR3 coding sequence is TGTGCCATCAGCGGACAGGGGGCCTACGAGCAGTACTTC. Residues: CAISGQGAYEQYF.

The chain uses TRBV11-3 and TRBJ1-1, with D unresolved. V lost 2 bases to trimming and J lost 3 bases, with 7 bases between them. The germline V gene encodes CDR1 SGHNT and CDR2 YENEEA. CDR3 length: 13 residues. The CDR3 DNA sequence: TGTGCCAGCAGCTTAACGCAGTACACTGAAGCTTTCTTT. It is translated as CASSLTQYTEAFF. Full variable domain (remainder filled in from reference TRBV11-3 and TRBJ1-1): EAGVVQSPRYKIIEKKQPVAFWCNPISGHNTLYWYLQNLGQGPELLIRYENEEAVDDSQLPKDRFSAERLKGVDSTLKIQPAELGDSAVYLCASSLTQYTEAFFGQGTRLTVV.

This chain connects TRBV27 to TRBJ2-2, with D possibly being TRBD1 (6 bases). Trimming took 0 bases from V and 0 from J, leaving 8 bases between them. CDR1 is MNHEY and CDR2 is SMNVEV in the germline V gene (reference sequence). The CDR3 has 16 residues. CDR3 protein: CASSLSDSANTGELFF. CDR3 bases: TGTGCCAGCAGTTTATCGGACAGCGCGAACACCGGGGAGCTGTTTTTT.

The chain joins TRBV18 to TRBJ1-4; 8 positions match TRBD1. The CDR3 loop spans 15 amino acids. The V gene's germline CDR1 is KGHSH and CDR2 LQKENI. The V and J ends lost 2 bases and 4 bases, in that order; junction bases with no gene match: 3. CDR3: CASSPRTGSNEKLFF. CDR3 coding DNA: TGTGCCAGCTCACCAAGGACAGGGAGTAATGAAAAACTGTTTTTT.

This clone is a singleton in its sample. The CDR3 sequence: CAISDGALGGDTQYF. DNA of the CDR3: TGTGCCATCAGTGACGGAGCTTTGGGAGGAGATACGCAGTATTTT. The chain employs TRBV10-3 and TRBJ2-3, with D tentatively TRBD2 (6 bases). Trimming removed 3 bases at V and 5 bases at J, with 15 bases between. Per the germline V gene, CDR1 is ENHRY and CDR2 is SYGVKD. There are 15 residues in the CDR3.

The V gene is TRBV19, the J gene TRBJ1-1; TRBD1 is a possible D gene (5 bases). Germline-derived CDR1 and CDR2 are LNHDA and SQIVND (reference sequence). V dropped 4 bases and J dropped 0 bases, with 15 bases sitting between them. The CDR3 covers 16 residues. CDR3 in amino acids: CASSTGWGFMNTEAFF. Here the CDR3 DNA reads TGTGCCAGTAGTACAGGATGGGGCTTCATGAACACTGAAGCTTTCTTT.

The chain combines TRBV18 with TRBJ2-4, with a weak D call TRBD1 (6 bases). This CDR3 is 13 amino acids long. V shed 3 bases and J shed 6 bases, with 9 bases lying between them. Germline V gene data show CDR1 as KGHSH and CDR2 as LQKENI. The CDR3 reads CASSPGQINIQYF. Here the CDR3 DNA reads TGTGCCAGCTCACCGGGACAAATAAACATTCAGTACTTC.

The sample holds a few counts of this clone. Other DNA sequences in the same sample also yield this CDR3. The chain is built from TRBV5-8 and TRBJ1-1; D might be TRBD1 (5 bases). There are 15 residues in the CDR3. The germline V gene has CDR1 SGHTS and CDR2 YDEGEE. V shed 0 bases and J shed 2 bases, with 11 bases lying between them. Here the CDR3 DNA reads TGTGCCAGCAGCTTGGTCGGGGGTCCTAACACTGAAGCTTTCTTT. Its protein is CASSLVGGPNTEAFF. The full variable domain, completed using reference TRBV5-8 and TRBJ1-1, is EAGVTQSPTHLIKTRGQQATLRCSPISGHTSVYWYQQALGLGLQFLLWYDEGEERNRGNFPPRFSGRQFPNYSSELNVNALELEDSALYLCASSLVGGPNTEAFFGQGTRLTVV.

The chain joins TRBV5-4 to TRBJ2-2, with 10 bases fitting TRBD2. Per the germline V gene, CDR1 is SGHNT and CDR2 is YYREEE (reference sequence). V shed 1 base, J shed 6 bases, and the junction held 3 bases outside the gene matches. The CDR3 loop spans 15 amino acids. The chain's CDR3 is CASSLRLAGAGELFF. The CDR3, as DNA: TGTGCCAGCAGCTTGAGGCTAGCGGGAGCCGGGGAGCTGTTTTTT.

This chain uses TRBV18 with TRBJ2-6; 10 bases fit TRBD2. Germline CDR1 reads KGHSH; CDR2 reads LQKENI. The CDR3 consists of 17 residues. J was trimmed by 0 bases and V by 5 bases; bases with no gene match: 4. In DNA form, the CDR3 reads TGTGCCAGCTCATTCGGACTAGCGGTCTCTGGGGCCAACGTCCTGACTTTC. Amino acids: CASSFGLAVSGANVLTF.

The chain uses TRBV27 and TRBJ2-7; the D is unclear. Germline CDR1 MNHEY, CDR2 SMNVEV (reference sequence). V lost 6 bases to trimming and J lost 7 bases, with 10 bases between them. This CDR3 is 11 amino acids long. The DNA of the CDR3 is TGTGCCAGCAGGGGCGCTGGGGAGCAGTACTTC. Amino acid sequence: CASRGAGEQYF.

The table lists this clone with a count of one. The chain combines TRBV27 with TRBJ2-5, with 9 bases fitting TRBD1. CDR3 length: 15 amino acids. The J segment lost 4 bases and the V segment lost 5 bases, leaving 8 bases of the junction unmatched. In germline, CDR1 is MNHEY, CDR2 SMNVEV (reference sequence). CDR3 amino acids: CASSIQQGATETQYF. In DNA, the CDR3 is TGTGCCAGCAGTATTCAACAGGGGGCTACAGAGACCCAGTACTTC.

This clone was detected only a few times. This chain joins TRBV12-3 or TRBV12-4 and TRBJ1-4, with D perhaps TRBD1 (6 bases). V was cut by 5 bases and J by 8 bases, with 12 bases left in between. This CDR3 has 13 amino acids. The CDR3: CASSPGRGEKLFF. Here the CDR3 DNA reads TGTGCCAGCAGTCCTGGGAGGGGGGAAAAACTGTTTTTT.

This clone was seen more than once but under ten times. This chain connects TRBV27 to TRBJ1-2; no clear D gene. In germline, CDR1 is MNHEY, CDR2 SMNVEV (reference sequence). Trimming pared 2 bases from V and 0 bases from J, leaving 10 bases between. The CDR3 loop spans 15 amino acids. The chain's CDR3 is CASSLSPGANYGYTF. The CDR3 nucleotides are TGTGCCAGCAGTTTAAGTCCGGGAGCTAACTATGGCTACACCTTC.